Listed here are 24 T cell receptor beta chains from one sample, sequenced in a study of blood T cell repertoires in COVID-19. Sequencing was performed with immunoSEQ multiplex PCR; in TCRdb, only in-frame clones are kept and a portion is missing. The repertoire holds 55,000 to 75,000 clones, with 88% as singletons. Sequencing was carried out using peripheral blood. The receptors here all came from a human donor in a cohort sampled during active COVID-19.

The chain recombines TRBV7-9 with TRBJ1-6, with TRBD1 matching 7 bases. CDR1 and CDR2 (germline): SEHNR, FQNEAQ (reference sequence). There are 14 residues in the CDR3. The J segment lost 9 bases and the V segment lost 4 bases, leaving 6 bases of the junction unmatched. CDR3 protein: CASSSGQETSPLHF. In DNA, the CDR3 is TGTGCCAGCAGCTCCGGACAGGAGACTTCACCCCTCCACTTT.

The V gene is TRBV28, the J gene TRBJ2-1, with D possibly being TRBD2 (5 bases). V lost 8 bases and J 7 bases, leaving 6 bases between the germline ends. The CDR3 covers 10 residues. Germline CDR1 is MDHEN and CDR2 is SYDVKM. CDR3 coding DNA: TGTGCCAGCTCGGGGAATGAGCAGTTCTTC. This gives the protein CASSGNEQFF.

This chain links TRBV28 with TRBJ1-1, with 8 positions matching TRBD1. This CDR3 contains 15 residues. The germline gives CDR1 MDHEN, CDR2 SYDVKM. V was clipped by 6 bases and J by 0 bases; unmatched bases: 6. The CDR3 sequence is CASRLRTGLNTEAFF. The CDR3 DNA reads TGTGCCAGCAGACTTAGGACAGGGCTGAACACTGAAGCTTTCTTT.

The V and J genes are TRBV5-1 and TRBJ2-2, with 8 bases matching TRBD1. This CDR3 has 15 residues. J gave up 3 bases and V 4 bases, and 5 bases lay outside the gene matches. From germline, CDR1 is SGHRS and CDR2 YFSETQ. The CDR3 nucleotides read TGCGCCAGCAGCCAGGGGGCTTCAGACACCGGGGAGCTGTTTTTT. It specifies CASSQGASDTGELFF.

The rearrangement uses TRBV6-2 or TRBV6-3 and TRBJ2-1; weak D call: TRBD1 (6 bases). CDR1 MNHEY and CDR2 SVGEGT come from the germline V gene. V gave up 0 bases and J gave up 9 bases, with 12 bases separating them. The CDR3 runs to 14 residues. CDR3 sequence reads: CASSYSRPRGEQFF. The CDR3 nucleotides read TGTGCCAGCAGTTACTCCCGCCCCAGGGGTGAGCAGTTCTTC.

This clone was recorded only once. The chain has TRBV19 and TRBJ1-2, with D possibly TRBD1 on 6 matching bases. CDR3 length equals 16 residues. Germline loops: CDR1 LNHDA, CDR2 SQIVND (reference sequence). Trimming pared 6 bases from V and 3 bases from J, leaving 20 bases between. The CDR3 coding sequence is TGTGCCAGTAGCCCGCGTAGGAAGGGGGATTACTATGGCTACACCTTC. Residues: CASSPRRKGDYYGYTF.

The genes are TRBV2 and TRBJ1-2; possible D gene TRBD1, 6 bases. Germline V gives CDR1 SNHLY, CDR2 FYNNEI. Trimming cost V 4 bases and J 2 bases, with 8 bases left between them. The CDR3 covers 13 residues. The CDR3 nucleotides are TGTGCCAGCAGTGTACAGGGAAACTATGGCTACACCTTC. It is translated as CASSVQGNYGYTF.

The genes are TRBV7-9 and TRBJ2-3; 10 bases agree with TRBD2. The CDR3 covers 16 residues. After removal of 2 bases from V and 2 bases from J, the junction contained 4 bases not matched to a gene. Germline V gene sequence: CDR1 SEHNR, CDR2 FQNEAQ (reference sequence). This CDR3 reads CASSLIAGGPTDTQYF. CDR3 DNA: TGTGCCAGCAGCTTAATAGCGGGAGGTCCCACAGATACGCAGTATTTT.

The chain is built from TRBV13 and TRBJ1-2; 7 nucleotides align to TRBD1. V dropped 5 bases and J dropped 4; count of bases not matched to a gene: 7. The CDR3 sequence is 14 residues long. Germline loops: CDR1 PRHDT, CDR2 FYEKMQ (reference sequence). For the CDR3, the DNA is TGTGCCAGCAGCACTCGGACAGGACTCTATGGCTACACCTTC. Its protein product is CASSTRTGLYGYTF.

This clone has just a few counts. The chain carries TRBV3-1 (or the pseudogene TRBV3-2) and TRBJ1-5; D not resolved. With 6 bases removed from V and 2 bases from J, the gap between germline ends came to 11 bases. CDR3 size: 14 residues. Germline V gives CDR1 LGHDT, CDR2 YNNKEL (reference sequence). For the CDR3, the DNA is TGTGCCAGCAGTCGGGGAGTTGGCAATCAGCCCCAGCATTTT. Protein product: CASSRGVGNQPQHF.

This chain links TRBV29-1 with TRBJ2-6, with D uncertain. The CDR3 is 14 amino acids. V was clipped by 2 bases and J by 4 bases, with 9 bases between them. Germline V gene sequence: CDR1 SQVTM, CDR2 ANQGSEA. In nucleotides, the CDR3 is TGCAGCGTTGAACCCAGCGTAGGGGCCAACGTCCTGACTTTC. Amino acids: CSVEPSVGANVLTF.

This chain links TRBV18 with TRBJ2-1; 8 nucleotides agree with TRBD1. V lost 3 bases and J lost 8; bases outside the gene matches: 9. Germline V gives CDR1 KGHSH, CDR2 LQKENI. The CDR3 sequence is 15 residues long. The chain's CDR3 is CASSPRDLQGDEQFF. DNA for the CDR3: TGTGCCAGCTCACCCCGCGACCTACAGGGGGATGAGCAGTTCTTC.

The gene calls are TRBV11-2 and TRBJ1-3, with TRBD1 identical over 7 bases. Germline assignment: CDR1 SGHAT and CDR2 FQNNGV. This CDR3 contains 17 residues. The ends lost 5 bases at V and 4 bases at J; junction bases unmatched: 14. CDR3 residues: CASSARTGQAYGNTIYF. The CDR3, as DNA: TGTGCCAGCAGCGCCCGGACCGGACAGGCGTACGGAAACACCATATATTTT.

The DNA for the CDR3 is TGTGCCAGCAGTTATAGAGCAGCGAGCTCCTACGAGCAGTACTTC. The encoded protein is CASSYRAASSYEQYF. This chain uses TRBV27 with TRBJ2-7; D is ambiguous. Germline V gene sequence: CDR1 MNHEY, CDR2 SMNVEV (reference sequence). V gave up 4 bases and J gave up 0 bases, with 13 bases separating them. The CDR3 is 15 amino acids.

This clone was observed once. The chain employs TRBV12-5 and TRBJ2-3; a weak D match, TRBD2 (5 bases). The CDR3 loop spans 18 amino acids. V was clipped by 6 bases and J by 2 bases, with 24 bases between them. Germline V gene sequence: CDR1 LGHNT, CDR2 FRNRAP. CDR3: CASGEPGTTAPHTDTQYF. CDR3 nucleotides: TGTGCTAGTGGCGAACCGGGAACCACAGCCCCCCACACAGATACGCAGTATTTT.

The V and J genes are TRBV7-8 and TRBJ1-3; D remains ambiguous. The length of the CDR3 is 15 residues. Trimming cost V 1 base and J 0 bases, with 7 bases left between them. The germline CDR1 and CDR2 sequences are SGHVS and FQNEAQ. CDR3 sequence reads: CASSLGGNSGNTIYF. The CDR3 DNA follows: TGTGCCAGCAGCTTAGGCGGCAACTCTGGAAACACCATATATTTT.

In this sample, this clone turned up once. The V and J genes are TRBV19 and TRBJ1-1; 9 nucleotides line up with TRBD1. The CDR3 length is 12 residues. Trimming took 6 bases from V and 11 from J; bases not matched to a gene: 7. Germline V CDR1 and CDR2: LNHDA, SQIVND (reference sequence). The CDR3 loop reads CASRTGGRGAFF. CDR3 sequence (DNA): TGTGCCAGTAGAACAGGGGGCCGAGGGGCTTTCTTT.

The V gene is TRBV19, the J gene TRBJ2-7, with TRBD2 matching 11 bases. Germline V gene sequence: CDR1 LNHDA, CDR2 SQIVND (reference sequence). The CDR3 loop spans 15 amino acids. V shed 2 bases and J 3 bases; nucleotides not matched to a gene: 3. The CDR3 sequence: CASSITGTSGYEQYF. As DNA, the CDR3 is TGTGCCAGTAGTATAACCGGGACTAGCGGCTACGAGCAGTACTTC.

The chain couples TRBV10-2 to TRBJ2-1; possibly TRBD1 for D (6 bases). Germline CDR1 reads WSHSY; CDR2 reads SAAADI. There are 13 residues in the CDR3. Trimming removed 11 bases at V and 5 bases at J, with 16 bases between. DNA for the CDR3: TGCGCCGTCAGAGGGGGTTTTAACAATGAGCAGTTCTTC. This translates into CAVRGGFNNEQFF.

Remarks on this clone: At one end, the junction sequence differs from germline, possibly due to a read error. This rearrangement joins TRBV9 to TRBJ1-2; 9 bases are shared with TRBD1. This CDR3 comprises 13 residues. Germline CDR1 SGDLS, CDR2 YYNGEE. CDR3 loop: CASSVVGQGPLLF. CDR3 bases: TGTGCCAGCAGCGTAGTGGGACAGGGACCTTTACTCTTC.

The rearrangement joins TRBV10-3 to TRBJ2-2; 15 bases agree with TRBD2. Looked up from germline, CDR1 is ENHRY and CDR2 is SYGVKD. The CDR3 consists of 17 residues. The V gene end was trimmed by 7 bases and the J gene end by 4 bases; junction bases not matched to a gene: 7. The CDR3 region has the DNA TGTGCCATCACCGCGGGACTAGCGGGGGGTCGCACCGGGGAGCTGTTTTTT. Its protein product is CAITAGLAGGRTGELFF.

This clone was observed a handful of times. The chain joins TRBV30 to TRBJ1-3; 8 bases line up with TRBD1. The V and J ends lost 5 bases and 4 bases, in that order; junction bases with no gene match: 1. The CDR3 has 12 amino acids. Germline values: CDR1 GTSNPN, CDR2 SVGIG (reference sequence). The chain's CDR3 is CAWRTGGNTIYF. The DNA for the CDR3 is TGTGCCTGGCGGACAGGGGGAAACACCATATATTTT.

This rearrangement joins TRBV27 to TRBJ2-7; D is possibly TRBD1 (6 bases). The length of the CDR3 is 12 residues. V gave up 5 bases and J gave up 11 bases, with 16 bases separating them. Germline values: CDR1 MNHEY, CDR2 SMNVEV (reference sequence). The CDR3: CASSPFQGKKYF. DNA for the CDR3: TGTGCCAGCAGTCCCTTTCAGGGGAAAAAGTACTTC.

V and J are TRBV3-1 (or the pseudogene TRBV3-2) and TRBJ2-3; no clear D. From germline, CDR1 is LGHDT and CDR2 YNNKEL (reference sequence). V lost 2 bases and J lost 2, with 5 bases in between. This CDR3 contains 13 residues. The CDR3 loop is CASSQPSTDTQYF. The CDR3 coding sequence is TGTGCCAGCAGCCAACCTTCCACAGATACGCAGTATTTT.